The 11 T cell receptor beta chains listed next were all sequenced from one sample in a study of monozygotic twins with inflammatory bowel disease. TCRdb re-called the 5' RACE reads; every CDR3 protein appears as one record, without DNA. The sample holds some 450,000 distinct CDR3 sequences. The sample comprised blood. These receptors came from a human donor with ulcerative colitis or Crohn's disease, or a healthy co-twin of an affected twin (not recorded which).

V gene TRBV5-1 combines with J gene TRBJ1-6; TCRdb designates TRBD1, a call that cannot be tested without DNA. Germline V CDR1 and CDR2: SGHRS, YFSETQ. This CDR3 spans 15 amino acids. CDR3 amino acids: CASSFAETGNSPLHF.

The chain combines TRBV5-5 with TRBJ2-7. From germline, CDR1 is SGHKS and CDR2 YYEKEE (reference sequence). This CDR3 has 12 amino acids. The CDR3 is CASSPFLDQQYF.

The V and J genes are TRBV20-1 and TRBJ2-1; with no DNA, the TCRdb D assignment of TRBD2 cannot be verified. The CDR3 extends over 15 amino acids. The germline CDR1 and CDR2 sequences are DFQATT and SNEGSKA (reference sequence). The CDR3: CSARSGTSGNNEQFF.

The chain combines TRBV5-6 with TRBJ1-2; there is no DNA to check the TCRdb D call of TRBD1. The CDR3 spans 14 residues. Germline V lookup: CDR1 SGHDT, CDR2 YYEEEE. CDR3 protein: CASSPRDGPYGYTF.

The chain combines TRBV20-1 with TRBJ2-1; lacking DNA, the TRBD2 call made by TCRdb goes unchecked. The germline CDR1 and CDR2 sequences are DFQATT and SNEGSKA (reference sequence). The length of the CDR3 is 15 residues. The CDR3 reads CSAYSSGLLYNEQFF.

The chain carries TRBV7-9 and TRBJ2-5; lacking DNA, the TRBD1 call made by TCRdb goes unchecked. Germline CDR1 is SEHNR and CDR2 is FQNEAQ (reference sequence). The CDR3 has 14 amino acids. The CDR3 here is CASSFPPGRETQYF.

The chain uses TRBV9 and TRBJ2-4; TCRdb lists TRBD1, though no DNA is available to test this call. This CDR3 is built from 17 residues. Germline CDR1 reads SGDLS; CDR2 reads YYNGEE. CDR3 sequence reads: CASSVAAGAGAKNIQYF.

This chain connects TRBV12-3 or TRBV12-4 to TRBJ2-5; TCRdb indicates TRBD1, and absent DNA this call remains unverified. The CDR3 runs to 16 residues. The CDR3 here is CASSRRGRGVQETQYF.

V gene TRBV6-1 combines with J gene TRBJ1-1; no DNA is available, so the TRBD1 call from TCRdb remains unchecked. Germline V lookup: CDR1 MNHNS, CDR2 SASEGT. The CDR3 is 13 amino acids. This chain's CDR3 is CATSRTGNTEAFF.

The chain employs TRBV28 and TRBJ1-6; absent DNA, TCRdb's TRBD1 call cannot be checked. Per the germline V gene, CDR1 is MDHEN and CDR2 is SYDVKM. The CDR3 has 14 residues. The CDR3 sequence is CASKLFEGNSPLHF.

The chain joins TRBV4-3 to TRBJ2-1. The CDR3 is 16 amino acids. Germline CDR1 and CDR2: LGHNA and YSLEER. The CDR3 reads CASSLKIIGRDNEQFF.